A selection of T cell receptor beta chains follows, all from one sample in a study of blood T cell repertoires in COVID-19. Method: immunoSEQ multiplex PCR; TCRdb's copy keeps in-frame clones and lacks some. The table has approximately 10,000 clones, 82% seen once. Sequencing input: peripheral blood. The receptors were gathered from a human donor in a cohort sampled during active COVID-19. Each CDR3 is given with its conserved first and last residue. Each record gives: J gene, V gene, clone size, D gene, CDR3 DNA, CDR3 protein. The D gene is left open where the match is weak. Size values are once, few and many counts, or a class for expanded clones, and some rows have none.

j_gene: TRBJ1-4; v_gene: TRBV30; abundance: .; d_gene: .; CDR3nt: TGTGCCTGGAGTGTAAGGGGCCAGGGGCATTCCGAAAAACTGTTTTTT; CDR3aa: CAWSVRGQGHSEKLFF
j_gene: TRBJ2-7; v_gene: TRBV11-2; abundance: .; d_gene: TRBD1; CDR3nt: TGTGCCAGCAGCCCGGGACAGTTTTCCTACGAGCAGTACTTC; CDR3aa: CASSPGQFSYEQYF
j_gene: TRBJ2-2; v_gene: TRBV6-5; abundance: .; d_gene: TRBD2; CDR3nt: TGTGCCAGCAGTTACTCCGGGGGGGGTAACACCGGGGAGCTGTTTTTT; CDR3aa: CASSYSGGGNTGELFF
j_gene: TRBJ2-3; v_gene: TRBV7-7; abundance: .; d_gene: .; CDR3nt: TGTGCTAGCAGCAAGGGGCGGCAGACCACAGATACGCAGTATTTT; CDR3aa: CASSKGRQTTDTQYF
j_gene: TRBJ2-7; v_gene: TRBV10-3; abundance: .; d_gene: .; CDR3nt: TGTGCCATCAGTGAGTCGAGCCACGAGGGTTACGAGCAGTACTTC; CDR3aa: CAISESSHEGYEQYF
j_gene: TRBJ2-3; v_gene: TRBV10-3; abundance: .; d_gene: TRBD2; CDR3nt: TGTGCCATCAGTGAGGGAGCGGGGCTTACTAAACCCACAGATACGCAGTATTTT; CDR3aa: CAISEGAGLTKPTDTQYF
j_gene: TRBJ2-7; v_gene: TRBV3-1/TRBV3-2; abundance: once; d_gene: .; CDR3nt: TGTGCCAGCAGCCCGTGGACTGGGCGCTCCTACGAGCAGTACTTC; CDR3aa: CASSPWTGRSYEQYF
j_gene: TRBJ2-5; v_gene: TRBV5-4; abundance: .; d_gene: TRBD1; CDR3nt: TGTGCCAGCAGCCCCGACAGGGAAGAGACCCAGTACTTC; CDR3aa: CASSPDREETQYF
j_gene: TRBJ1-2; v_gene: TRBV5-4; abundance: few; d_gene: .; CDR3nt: TGTGCCAGCAGCTTGCCATCAGGGCATGCTAACTATGGCTACACCTTC; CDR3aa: CASSLPSGHANYGYTF
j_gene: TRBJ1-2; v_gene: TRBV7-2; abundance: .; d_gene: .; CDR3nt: TGTGCCAGCAGCAAATCCGGAGGGGCCGGCTACACCTTC; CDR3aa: CASSKSGGAGYTF
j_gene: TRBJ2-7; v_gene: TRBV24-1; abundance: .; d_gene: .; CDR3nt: TGTGCCACCAGTGATGGCGGGGGCAGGGTTACCTACGAGCAGTACTTC; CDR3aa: CATSDGGGRVTYEQYF
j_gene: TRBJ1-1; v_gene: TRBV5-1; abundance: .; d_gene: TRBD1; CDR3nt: TGCGCCAGCAGCTTGAACAGGGGGGACACTGAAGCTTTCTTT; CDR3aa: CASSLNRGDTEAFF
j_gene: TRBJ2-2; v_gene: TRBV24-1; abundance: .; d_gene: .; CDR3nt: TGTGCCACCAGTCATAAACCGCACACGACCGGGGAGCTGTTTTTT; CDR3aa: CATSHKPHTTGELFF
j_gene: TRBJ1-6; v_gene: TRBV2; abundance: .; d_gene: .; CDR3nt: TGTGCCAGCAGTGTAGTAGGGGGAGATTCACCCCTCCACTTT; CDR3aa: CASSVVGGDSPLHF
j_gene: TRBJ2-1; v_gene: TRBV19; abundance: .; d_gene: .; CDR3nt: TGTGCCAGTGGAAAAGGAAGGGAGAATGAGCAGTTCTTC; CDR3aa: CASGKGRENEQFF
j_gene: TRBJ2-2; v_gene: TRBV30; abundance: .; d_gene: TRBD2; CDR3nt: TGTGCCTGGAGTGGACTAGCGGTAAACACCGGGGAGCTGTTTTTT; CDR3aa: CAWSGLAVNTGELFF
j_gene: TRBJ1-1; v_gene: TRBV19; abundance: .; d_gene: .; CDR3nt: TGTGCCAGTAGGGACAAACGGAACACTGAAGCTTTCTTT; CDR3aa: CASRDKRNTEAFF
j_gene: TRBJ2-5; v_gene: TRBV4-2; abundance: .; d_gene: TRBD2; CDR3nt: TGTGCCAGCAGCCAAGAAAAGACTAGCGGGGGCCAAGAGACCCAGTACTTC; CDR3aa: CASSQEKTSGGQETQYF
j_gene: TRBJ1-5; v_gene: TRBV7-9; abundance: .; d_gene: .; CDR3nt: TGTGCCAGCAGCACTGATGGTATCAATCAGCCCCAGCATTTT; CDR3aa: CASSTDGINQPQHF
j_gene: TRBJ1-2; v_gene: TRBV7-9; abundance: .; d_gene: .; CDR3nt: TGTGCCAGCAGCCACAGGGATTCCAACTATGGCTACACCTTC; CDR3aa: CASSHRDSNYGYTF
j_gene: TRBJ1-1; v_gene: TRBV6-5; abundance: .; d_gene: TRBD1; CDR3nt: TGTGCCAGCAGTTACACTGGACAGGGGGCAGGAGCTTTCTTT; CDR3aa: CASSYTGQGAGAFF
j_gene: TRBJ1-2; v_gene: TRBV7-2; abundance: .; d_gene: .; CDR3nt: TGTGCCAGCAGCTTACAGGGGCCGAACTATGGCTACACCTTC; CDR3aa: CASSLQGPNYGYTF
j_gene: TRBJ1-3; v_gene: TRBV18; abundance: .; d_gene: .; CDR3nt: TGTGCCAGCTCAGAAGGGGCTGGAAACACCATATATTTT; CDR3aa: CASSEGAGNTIYF
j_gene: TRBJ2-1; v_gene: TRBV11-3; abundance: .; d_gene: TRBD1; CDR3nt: TGTGCCAGCAGCCAGAACAGGGGGCCAAGCTACAATGAGCAGTTCTTC; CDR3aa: CASSQNRGPSYNEQFF
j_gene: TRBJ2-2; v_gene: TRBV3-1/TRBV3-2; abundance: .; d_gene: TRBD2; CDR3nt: TGTGCCAGCAGCCACAGCGGGGTCACCGGGGAGCTGTTTTTT; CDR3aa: CASSHSGVTGELFF
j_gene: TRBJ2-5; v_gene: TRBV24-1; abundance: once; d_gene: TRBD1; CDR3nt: TGTGCCACACCAAGGTTTGGGACAGGTAAATTTGAGACCCAGTACTTC; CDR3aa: CATPRFGTGKFETQYF
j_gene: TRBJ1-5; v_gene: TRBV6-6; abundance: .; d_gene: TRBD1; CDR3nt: TGTGCCAGCACCCTACTCCCCAGGGGGCTACAGCCCCAGCATTTT; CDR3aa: CASTLLPRGLQPQHF
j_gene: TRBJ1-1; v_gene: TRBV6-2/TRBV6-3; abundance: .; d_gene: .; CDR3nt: TGTGCCAGCAGTTACTCGATTAGTTTTGGAGCTGAAGCTTTCTTT; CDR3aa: CASSYSISFGAEAFF
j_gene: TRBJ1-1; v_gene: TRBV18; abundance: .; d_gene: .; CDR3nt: TGTGCCAGCAGGGACAATCACATGAACACTGAAGCTTTCTTT; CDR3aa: CASRDNHMNTEAFF
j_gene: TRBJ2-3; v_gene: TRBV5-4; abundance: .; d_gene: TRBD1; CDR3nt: TGTGCCAGTAGGACAGGGGGCACAGATACGCAGTATTTT; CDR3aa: CASRTGGTDTQYF
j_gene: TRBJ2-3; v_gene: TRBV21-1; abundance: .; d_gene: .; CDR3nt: TGTGCCAGCAGCAAAGACGGAACAGGGTTGGGCACAGATACGCAGTATTTT; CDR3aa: CASSKDGTGLGTDTQYF
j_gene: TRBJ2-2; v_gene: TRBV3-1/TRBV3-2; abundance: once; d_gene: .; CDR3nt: TGTGCCAGCAGCCTCAACAGGGCTGGGGAGCTGTTTTTT; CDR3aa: CASSLNRAGELFF
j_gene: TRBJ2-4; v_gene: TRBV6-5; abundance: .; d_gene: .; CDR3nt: TGTGCCAGCAGTCTAACACTACCTACGGGCATTCAGTACTTC; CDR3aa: CASSLTLPTGIQYF
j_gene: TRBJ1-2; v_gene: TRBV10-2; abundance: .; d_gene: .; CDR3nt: TGCGCCAGCAGATCCCAGGGCTATGGCTACACCTTC; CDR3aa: CASRSQGYGYTF
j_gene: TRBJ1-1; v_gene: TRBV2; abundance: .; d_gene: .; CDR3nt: TGTGCCAGCACACTTAGCCTTAGGACAGAAGCTTTCTTT; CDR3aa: CASTLSLRTEAFF
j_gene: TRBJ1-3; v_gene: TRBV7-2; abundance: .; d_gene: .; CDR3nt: TGTGCCAGCAGCTTTATAACGGGGTCCGATGGAAACACCATATATTTT; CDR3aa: CASSFITGSDGNTIYF
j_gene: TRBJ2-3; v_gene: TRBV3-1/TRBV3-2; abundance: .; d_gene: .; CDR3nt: TGTGCCAGCAGCCAAGGGAGGAGGGCCGGCACAGATACGCAGTATTTT; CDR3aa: CASSQGRRAGTDTQYF
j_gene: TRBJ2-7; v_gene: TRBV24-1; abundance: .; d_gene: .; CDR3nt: TGTGCCACCAGTGACTCTGGACAGCTAACCTACGAGCAGTACTTC; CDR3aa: CATSDSGQLTYEQYF
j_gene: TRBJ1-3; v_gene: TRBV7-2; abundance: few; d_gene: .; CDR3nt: TGTGCCAGCAGCCCCGTAAGGGGGAGCGCGGACACCATATATTTT; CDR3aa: CASSPVRGSADTIYF
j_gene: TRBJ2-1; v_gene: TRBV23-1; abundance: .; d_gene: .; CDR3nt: TGCGCCAGCAGTCAATCGGCCCAGACTAGCTCCTACAATGAGCAGTTCTTC; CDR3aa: CASSQSAQTSSYNEQFF
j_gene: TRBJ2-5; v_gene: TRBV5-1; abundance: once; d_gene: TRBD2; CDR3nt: TGCGCCAGCAGCGCCACTAGCGGGGGTACCGCCGAGACCCAGTACTTC; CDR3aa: CASSATSGGTAETQYF
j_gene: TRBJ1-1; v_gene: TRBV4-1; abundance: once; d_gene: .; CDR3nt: TGCGCCAGCAGTCGTCCGGGACACCTAGGGTTCACTGAAGCTTTCTTT; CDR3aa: CASSRPGHLGFTEAFF
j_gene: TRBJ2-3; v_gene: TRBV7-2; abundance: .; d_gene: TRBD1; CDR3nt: TGTGCCAGCGGACAGGGGCGCACAGATACGCAGTATTTT; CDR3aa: CASGQGRTDTQYF
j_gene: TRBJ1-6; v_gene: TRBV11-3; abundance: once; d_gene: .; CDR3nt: TGTGCCAGCAGCTTAGACGGACAGAATAATTCACCCCTCCACTTT; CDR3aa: CASSLDGQNNSPLHF